This T cell receptor beta chain was sequenced for a study of T cells after yellow fever vaccination. Looking at the study overall: Where fractions had low cell numbers, libraries were prepared from them with the SMART-Seq v4 Ultra Low Input RNA kit.

MiXCR was run by TCRdb on the 5' RACE reads, yielding one entry per CDR3 protein. The sample has approximately 300,000 distinct CDR3 sequences, about 10% seen once. Findings and caveats of the study: Clones from primary vaccination mostly reappeared after the booster (less than 98% CD4, roughly 87% CD8).

Trimming left V 6 bases short and J 6 bases short, with 15 bases between. The CDR3 is made up of 14 amino acids. This clonotype was detected only a few times. Its antigen is undetermined. The sequence was obtained from a man aged 18 to 29 who received the YFV17D yellow fever vaccine. The sample consisted of CD4+ T cells sorted from PBMCs, taken 45 days after the yellow fever booster vaccination. The V gene is TRBV12-3 or TRBV12-4, the J gene TRBJ1-5, with D tentatively TRBD1 (5 bases). This chain's CDR3 is CASRRDSPTQPQHF. The CDR3 region has the DNA TGTGCCAGCAGACGCGACAGCCCCACTCAGCCCCAGCATTTT.